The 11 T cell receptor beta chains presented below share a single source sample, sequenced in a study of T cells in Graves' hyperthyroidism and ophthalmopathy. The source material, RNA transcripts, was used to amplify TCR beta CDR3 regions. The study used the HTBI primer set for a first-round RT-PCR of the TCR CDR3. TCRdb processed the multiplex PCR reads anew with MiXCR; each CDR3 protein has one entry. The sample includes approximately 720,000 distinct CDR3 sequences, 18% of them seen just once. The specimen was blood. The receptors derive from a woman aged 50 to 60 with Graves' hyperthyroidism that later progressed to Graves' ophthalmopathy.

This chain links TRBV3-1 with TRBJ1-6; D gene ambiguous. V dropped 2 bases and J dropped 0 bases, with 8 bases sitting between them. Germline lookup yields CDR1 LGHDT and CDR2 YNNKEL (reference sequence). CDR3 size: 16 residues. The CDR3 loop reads CASSQRGGSYNSPLHF. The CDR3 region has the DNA TGTGCCAGCAGCCAAAGAGGAGGCTCCTATAATTCACCCCTCCACTTT.

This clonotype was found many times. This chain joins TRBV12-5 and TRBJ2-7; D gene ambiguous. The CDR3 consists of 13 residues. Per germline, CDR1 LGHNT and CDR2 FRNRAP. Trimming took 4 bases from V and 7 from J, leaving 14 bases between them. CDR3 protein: CASGYLSHREQYF. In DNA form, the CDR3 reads TGTGCTAGTGGTTACCTCTCCCACCGAGAGCAGTACTTC.

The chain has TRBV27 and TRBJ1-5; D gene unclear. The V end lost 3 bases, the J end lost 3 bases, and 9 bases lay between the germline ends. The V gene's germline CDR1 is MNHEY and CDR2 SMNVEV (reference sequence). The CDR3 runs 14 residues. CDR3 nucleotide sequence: TGTGCCAGCAGTTTCGGACTGAACAATCAGCCCCAGCATTTT. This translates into CASSFGLNNQPQHF.

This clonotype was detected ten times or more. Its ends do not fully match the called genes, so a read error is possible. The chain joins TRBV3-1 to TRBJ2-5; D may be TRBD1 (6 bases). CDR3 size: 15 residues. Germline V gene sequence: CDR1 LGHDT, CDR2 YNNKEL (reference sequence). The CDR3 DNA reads TGTGCCAGCACCCAAGACCCCGGGACACACGAGACCCAGTACTTC. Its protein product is CASTQDPGTHETQYF.

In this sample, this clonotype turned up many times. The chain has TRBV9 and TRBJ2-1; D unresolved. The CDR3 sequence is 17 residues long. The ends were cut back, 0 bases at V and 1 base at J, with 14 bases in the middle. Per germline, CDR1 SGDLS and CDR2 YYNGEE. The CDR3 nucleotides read TGTGCCAGCAGCGTAGGGGGATCGGACCAATCCTACAATGAGCAGTTCTTC. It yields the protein CASSVGGSDQSYNEQFF. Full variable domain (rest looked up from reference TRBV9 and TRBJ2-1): DSGVTQTPKHLITATGQRVTLRCSPRSGDLSVYWYQQSLDQGLQFLIQYYNGEERAKGNILERFSAQQFPDLHSELNLSSLELGDSALYFCASSVGGSDQSYNEQFFGPGTRLTVL.

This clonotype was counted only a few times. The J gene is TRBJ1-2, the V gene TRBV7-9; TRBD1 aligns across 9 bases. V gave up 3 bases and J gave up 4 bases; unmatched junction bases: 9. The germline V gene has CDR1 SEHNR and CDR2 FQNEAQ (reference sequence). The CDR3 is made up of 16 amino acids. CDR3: CASSFGDRAAGYGYTF. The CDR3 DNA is TGTGCCAGCAGCTTTGGGGACAGGGCGGCGGGCTATGGCTACACCTTC.

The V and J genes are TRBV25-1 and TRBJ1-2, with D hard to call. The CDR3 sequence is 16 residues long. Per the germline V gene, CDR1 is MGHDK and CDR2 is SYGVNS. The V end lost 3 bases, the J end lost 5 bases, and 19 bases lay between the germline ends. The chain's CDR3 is CASSDRFIQLPYGYTF. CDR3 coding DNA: TGTGCCAGCAGTGATCGATTTATACAGTTACCGTATGGCTACACCTTC.

CDR3 bases: TGTGCCAGCAGCGCCGAGACAGGGAGGGGTATCGGTGAGCAGTTCTTC. This gives the protein CASSAETGRGIGEQFF. V and J are TRBV9 and TRBJ2-1; possibly TRBD1 or TRBD2 for D (7 bases each). Germline V CDR1 and CDR2: SGDLS, YYNGEE. The CDR3 totals 16 residues. The V end was cut by 3 bases, the J end by 9 bases, with 22 bases between.

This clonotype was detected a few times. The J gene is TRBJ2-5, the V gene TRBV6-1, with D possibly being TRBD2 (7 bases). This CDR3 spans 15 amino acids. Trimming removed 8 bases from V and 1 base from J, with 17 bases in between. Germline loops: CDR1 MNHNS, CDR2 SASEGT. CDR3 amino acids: CASSWGGYPQETQYF. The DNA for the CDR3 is TGTGCCAGCTCTTGGGGGGGCTACCCCCAAGAGACCCAGTACTTC.

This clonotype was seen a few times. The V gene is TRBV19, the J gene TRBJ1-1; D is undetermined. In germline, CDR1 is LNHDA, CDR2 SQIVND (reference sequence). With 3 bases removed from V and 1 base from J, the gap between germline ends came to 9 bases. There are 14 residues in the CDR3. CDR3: CASSILTENTEAFF. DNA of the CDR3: TGTGCCAGTAGTATTCTGACTGAGAACACTGAAGCTTTCTTT.

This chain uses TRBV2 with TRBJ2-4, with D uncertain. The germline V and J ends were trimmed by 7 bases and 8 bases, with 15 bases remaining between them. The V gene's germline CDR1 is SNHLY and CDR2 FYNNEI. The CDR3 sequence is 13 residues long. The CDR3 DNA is TGTGCCAGCAATCCCGGACCCGCTGACATTCAGTACTTC. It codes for CASNPGPADIQYF.